This is a list of T cell receptor beta chains from one sample in a study of beta chain features in type 1 diabetes. Repertoires were generated with immunoSEQ multiplex PCR, while TCRdb's copy carries only in-frame clones and drops some. The table has around 690,000 clones, around an eighth seen once. Sequencing was performed on naive CD4+ T cells from blood. The receptors originated from a man between 25 and 39 years old with type 1 diabetes. Both conserved end residues are part of each CDR3. Each record gives: clone size, D gene, V gene, J gene, CDR3 DNA, CDR3 protein. A D gene is named only where the DNA matches it firmly. Expanded clones get a size class; other rows say once, few or many, or leave the size out.

>-|TRBD1|TRBV7-9|TRBJ2-7
TGTGCCAGCAGCTTAGCCGGGACAGGATCCTACGAGCAGTACTTC
CASSLAGTGSYEQYF
>few|-|TRBV7-2|TRBJ1-1
TGTGCCAGCAGCTTAGGGCAGTCAGCGGTCGGCACTGAAGCTTTCTTT
CASSLGQSAVGTEAFF
>few|-|TRBV18|TRBJ2-7
TGTGCCAGCTCACCACCTGGGTTGCCCTACGAGCAGTACTTC
CASSPPGLPYEQYF
>-|TRBD1|TRBV19|TRBJ2-7
TGTGCCAGTAGTGGGACAGGGAGCTCCTACGAGCAGTACTTC
CASSGTGSSYEQYF
>-|-|TRBV15|TRBJ1-2
TGTGCCACCAGCAGAGGATCAGAGCCCTACTATGGCTACACCTTC
CATSRGSEPYYGYTF
>few|TRBD2|TRBV7-3|TRBJ2-5
TGTGCCAGTTCACTAGCGGGGACTTCACGAGAGACCCAGTACTTC
CASSLAGTSRETQYF
>-|TRBD1|TRBV27|TRBJ2-5
TGTGCCAGCAGTCTGACAGGGTCCCAGGAGACCCAGTACTTC
CASSLTGSQETQYF
>-|-|TRBV7-6|TRBJ1-3
TGTGCCAGCAGCTTACTAGATGGAAACACCATATATTTT
CASSLLDGNTIYF
>few|-|TRBV7-6|TRBJ2-2
TGTGCCAGCAGCCAGGGGGGCCAGCGTACCGGGGAGCTGTTTTTT
CASSQGGQRTGELFF
>-|-|TRBV5-4|TRBJ1-6
TGTGCCAGCAGCTTGGCCTTTGATAATTCACCCCTCCACTTT
CASSLAFDNSPLHF
>-|-|TRBV2|TRBJ1-5
TGTGCCAGCAGTCCACAGGGATATAGCAATCAGCCCCAGCATTTT
CASSPQGYSNQPQHF
>-|-|TRBV30|TRBJ2-1
TGTGCCTGGAGTGTCCCCAATGAGCAGTTCTTC
CAWSVPNEQFF
>few|TRBD1|TRBV5-1|TRBJ2-1
TGCGCCAGCAGCTTCGGACAGGGAGAGGTGAATGAGCAGTTCTTC
CASSFGQGEVNEQFF
>few|-|TRBV14|TRBJ2-2
TGTGCCAGCAGCCAAGTTCCGGGGGCGAACACCGGGGAGCTGTTTTTT
CASSQVPGANTGELFF
>-|-|TRBV5-1|TRBJ1-1
TGCGCCAGCAGAGGTTACACTGAAGCTTTCTTT
CASRGYTEAFF
>-|TRBD1|TRBV4-3|TRBJ2-3
TGCGCCAGCAGCCAAGGGCGAGCGGACAGGGGCGCGGATACGCAGTATTTT
CASSQGRADRGADTQYF
>few|-|TRBV18|TRBJ2-2
TGTGCCAGCTCAAGGGAGACCCCGGTGGGGAACACCGGGGAGCTGTTTTTT
CASSRETPVGNTGELFF
>-|TRBD2|TRBV19|TRBJ2-7
TGTGCCAGTAGTATGGGGGGGTCCGCCACTACCTACGAGCAGTACTTC
CASSMGGSATTYEQYF
>-|-|TRBV15|TRBJ1-5
TGTGCCACCAGCAGAGATGTGGGGACTCGAAGGGGCAATCAGCCCCAGCATTTT
CATSRDVGTRRGNQPQHF
>few|-|TRBV7-2|TRBJ2-7
TGTGCCAGCAGCTCGGGCGGGGCTCGGGAGCAGTACTTC
CASSSGGAREQYF
>-|-|TRBV9|TRBJ2-1
TGTGCCAGCAGCGTAGCCCCGACGGGTAGTGAGCAGTTCTTC
CASSVAPTGSEQFF
>-|-|TRBV4-3|TRBJ2-3
TGCGCCAGCAGCCAAGGACCAGGGGCGAGAACAGATACGCAGTATTTT
CASSQGPGARTDTQYF
>few|-|TRBV2|TRBJ1-2
TGTGCCAGCAGGCGGCAGGTCTATGGCTACACCTTC
CASRRQVYGYTF
>-|-|TRBV9|TRBJ2-5
TGTGCCAGCAGCGTCCGGGGAATTCCGAGGGAGACCCAGTACTTC
CASSVRGIPRETQYF
>few|-|TRBV4-3|TRBJ2-3
TGCGCCAGCAGCGCATGGTCCATGGATACGCAGTATTTT
CASSAWSMDTQYF
>few|-|TRBV5-1|TRBJ2-3
TGCGCCAGCAGCCCCCAGGGTTTCCAGGCAGATACGCAGTATTTT
CASSPQGFQADTQYF
>-|-|TRBV5-4|TRBJ2-1
TGTGCCAGCAGCTTAGAGGGCTGGAACTACAATGAGCAGTTCTTC
CASSLEGWNYNEQFF
>few|-|TRBV7-2|TRBJ2-1
TGTGCCAGCAGCGCCCAGGGGAGTGAGCAGTTCTTC
CASSAQGSEQFF
>-|-|TRBV23-1|TRBJ1-5
TGCGCCAGCAGTCAAATAGATGGAAGCAGGCGTCGCAATCAGCCCCAGCATTTT
CASSQIDGSRRRNQPQHF
>-|TRBD1|TRBV2|TRBJ1-1
TGTGCCACCGGACAGGGGGCGCGGGACACTGAAGCTTTCTTT
CATGQGARDTEAFF
>few|TRBD1|TRBV13|TRBJ2-2
TGTGCCAGCAGTTACAGGGGCGGTACCGGGGAGCTGTTTTTT
CASSYRGGTGELFF
>few|-|TRBV9|TRBJ2-5
TGTGCCAGCAGCGTATCGGACCAAGAGACCCAGTACTTC
CASSVSDQETQYF
>-|-|TRBV29-1|TRBJ2-5
TGCAGCGTTTGGTGGCACGAGGTGGGAGAGCAGTACTTC
CSVWWHEVGEQYF
>-|TRBD2|TRBV7-2|TRBJ2-1
TGTGCCAGCAGCTTAGCCCGGGAGGGCAATGAGCAGTTCTTC
CASSLAREGNEQFF
>few|-|TRBV27|TRBJ1-2
TGTGCCAGCAGTTTGCGGCCCTCGCAGGCTAACTATGGCTACACCTTC
CASSLRPSQANYGYTF
>few|TRBD1|TRBV6-5|TRBJ1-1
TGTGCCAGCAGCCGGGACAGGGGCATGAACACTGAAGCTTTCTTT
CASSRDRGMNTEAFF
>-|TRBD2|TRBV6-5|TRBJ2-1
TGTGCCAGCAGTTACGGAGCGGGGGGACCCTACAATGAGCAGTTCTTC
CASSYGAGGPYNEQFF
>-|-|TRBV5-1|TRBJ1-1
TGCGCCAGCAGATTTATGGCGGGACTCATGAACACTGAAGCTTTCTTT
CASRFMAGLMNTEAFF
>-|-|TRBV5-1|TRBJ1-6
TGCGCCAGCAGCTTGGAAGGGCCCAATTCACCCCTCCACTTT
CASSLEGPNSPLHF
>-|TRBD1|TRBV5-1|TRBJ2-5
TGCGCCAGCAGAAAACAGGGGGTGGAGACCCAGTACTTC
CASRKQGVETQYF
>-|-|TRBV7-2|TRBJ1-5
TGTGCCAGCAGCTTAGTTTCCGGTGGTAGCAATCAGCCCCAGCATTTT
CASSLVSGGSNQPQHF
>many|TRBD1|TRBV7-9|TRBJ2-1
TGTGCCAGCAGCTTAGCCGCAGGGACAGGGGCCGATGAGCAGTTCTTC
CASSLAAGTGADEQFF
>-|-|TRBV10-3|TRBJ2-5
TGTGCCAGCAGGGTAGAGGAGACCCAGTACTTC
CASRVEETQYF
>-|-|TRBV7-2|TRBJ2-5
TGTGCCAGCAGCTTAGTTAGGGGAACGCGAGAGACCCAGTACTTC
CASSLVRGTRETQYF
>few|-|TRBV4-2|TRBJ1-2
TGTGCCAGCAGCCAAGATGCGGCGGGGCCCGACTTGGGCTACACCTTC
CASSQDAAGPDLGYTF
>-|-|TRBV29-1|TRBJ1-6
TGCAGCGTCCGTATTGGGGCGTGGGAGTCACCCCTCCACTTT
CSVRIGAWESPLHF
>few|-|TRBV25-1|TRBJ1-2
TGTGCCAGCAAGAAGGCCGGAACTCCCTATGGCTACACCTTC
CASKKAGTPYGYTF
>-|-|TRBV6-5|TRBJ2-5
TGTGCCAGCCACCGGGTGTTGGGGCAAGAGACCCAGTACTTC
CASHRVLGQETQYF
>-|-|TRBV30|TRBJ2-2
TGTGCCTGGAGAAAGTTCGGGACATGGAACACCGGGGAGCTGTTTTTT
CAWRKFGTWNTGELFF